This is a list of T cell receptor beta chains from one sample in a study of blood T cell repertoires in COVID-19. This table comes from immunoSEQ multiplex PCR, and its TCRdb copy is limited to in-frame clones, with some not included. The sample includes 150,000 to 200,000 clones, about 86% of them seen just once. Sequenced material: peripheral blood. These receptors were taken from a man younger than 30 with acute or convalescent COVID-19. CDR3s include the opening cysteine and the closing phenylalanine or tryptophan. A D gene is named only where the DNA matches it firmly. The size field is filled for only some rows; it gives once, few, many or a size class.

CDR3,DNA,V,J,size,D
CASSIDREGETQYF,TGCGCCAGCAGCATAGACAGGGAAGGGGAGACCCAGTACTTC,TRBV5-1,TRBJ2-5,-,TRBD1
CASSGDRVNTEAFF,TGCGCCAGCAGTGGGGACAGGGTGAACACTGAAGCTTTCTTT,TRBV10-2,TRBJ1-1,-,TRBD1
CASSPGGGGQGAGELFF,TGTGCCAGCAGCCCAGGGGGAGGAGGGCAGGGGGCCGGGGAGCTGTTTTTT,TRBV7-2,TRBJ2-2,-,-
CASSLGQLNSPLHF,TGTGCCAGCAGTTTGGGACAGCTAAATTCACCCCTCCACTTT,TRBV27,TRBJ1-6,-,TRBD1
CASSYSRGYAHYGYTF,TGTGCCAGCAGTTACTCGAGAGGTTACGCCCACTATGGCTACACCTTC,TRBV6-5,TRBJ1-2,once,-
CASSPMRGHRDTGELFF,TGTGCCAGCAGCCCTATGAGGGGGCATCGAGACACCGGGGAGCTGTTTTTT,TRBV5-4,TRBJ2-2,-,TRBD1
CASSPPGQGTDTQYF,TGTGCCAGCAGTCCGCCAGGACAGGGCACAGATACGCAGTATTTT,TRBV6-2/TRBV6-3,TRBJ2-3,once,TRBD1
CASSPTFGTGGQGYGYTF,TGCGCCAGCAGCCCAACTTTCGGGACAGGGGGCCAAGGCTATGGCTACACCTTC,TRBV5-1,TRBJ1-2,once,TRBD1
CASSLDNSGGRSAFF,TGCGCCAGCAGCTTGGACAATTCCGGGGGGCGCTCAGCTTTCTTT,TRBV5-1,TRBJ1-1,-,-
CASNPPGGALNNEQFF,TGTGCCAGCAACCCACCTGGGGGGGCCTTAAACAATGAGCAGTTCTTC,TRBV5-6,TRBJ2-1,-,-
CASTLTGKVNTEAFF,TGTGCCAGCACCCTGACAGGGAAGGTCAACACTGAAGCTTTCTTT,TRBV2,TRBJ1-1,-,TRBD1
CASSSQGQETQYF,TGTGCCAGCAGCTCACAGGGACAAGAGACCCAGTACTTC,TRBV5-6,TRBJ2-5,-,-